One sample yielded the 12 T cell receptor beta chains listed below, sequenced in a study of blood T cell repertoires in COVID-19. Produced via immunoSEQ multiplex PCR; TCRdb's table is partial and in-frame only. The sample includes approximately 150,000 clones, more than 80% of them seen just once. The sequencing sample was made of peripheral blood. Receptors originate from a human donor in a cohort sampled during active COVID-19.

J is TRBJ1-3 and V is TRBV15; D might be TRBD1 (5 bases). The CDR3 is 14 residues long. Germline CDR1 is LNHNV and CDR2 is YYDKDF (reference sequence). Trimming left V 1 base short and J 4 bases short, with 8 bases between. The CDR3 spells CATSRAGYGNTIYF. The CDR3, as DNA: TGTGCCACCAGCAGAGCAGGGTACGGAAACACCATATATTTT.

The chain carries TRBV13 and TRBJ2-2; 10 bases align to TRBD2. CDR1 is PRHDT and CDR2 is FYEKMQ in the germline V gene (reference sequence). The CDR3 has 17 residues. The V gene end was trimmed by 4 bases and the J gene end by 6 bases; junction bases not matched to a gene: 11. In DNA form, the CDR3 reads TGTGCCAGCAGCTCCAGAAGCGGGAGGGCCTCGGCCGGGGAGCTGTTTTTT. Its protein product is CASSSRSGRASAGELFF.

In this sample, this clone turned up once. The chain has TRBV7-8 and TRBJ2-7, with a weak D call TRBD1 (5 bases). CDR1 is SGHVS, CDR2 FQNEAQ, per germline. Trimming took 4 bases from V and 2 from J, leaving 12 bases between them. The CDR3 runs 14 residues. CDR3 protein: CASSSSGPPYEQYF. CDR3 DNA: TGTGCCAGCAGCTCTTCAGGGCCCCCCTACGAGCAGTACTTC.

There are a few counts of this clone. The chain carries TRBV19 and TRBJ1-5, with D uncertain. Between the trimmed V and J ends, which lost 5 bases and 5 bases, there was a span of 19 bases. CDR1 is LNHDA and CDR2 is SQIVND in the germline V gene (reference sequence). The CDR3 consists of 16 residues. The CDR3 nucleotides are TGTGCCAGTAGTCCGGCGCGACTTACTATGGATCAGCCCCAGCATTTT. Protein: CASSPARLTMDQPQHF.

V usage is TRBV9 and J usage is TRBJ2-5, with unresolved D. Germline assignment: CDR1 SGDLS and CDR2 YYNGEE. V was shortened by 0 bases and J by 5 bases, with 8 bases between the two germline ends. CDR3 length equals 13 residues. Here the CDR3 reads CASSVEHWETQYF. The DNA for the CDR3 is TGTGCCAGCAGCGTAGAACATTGGGAGACCCAGTACTTC.

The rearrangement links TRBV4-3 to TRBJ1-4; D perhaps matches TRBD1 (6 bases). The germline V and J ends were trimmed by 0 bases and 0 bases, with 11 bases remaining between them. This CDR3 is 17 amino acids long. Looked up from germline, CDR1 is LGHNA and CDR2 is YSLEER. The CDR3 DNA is TGCGCCAGCAGCCAAGATACCCACAGGGCAACTAATGAAAAACTGTTTTTT. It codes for CASSQDTHRATNEKLFF.

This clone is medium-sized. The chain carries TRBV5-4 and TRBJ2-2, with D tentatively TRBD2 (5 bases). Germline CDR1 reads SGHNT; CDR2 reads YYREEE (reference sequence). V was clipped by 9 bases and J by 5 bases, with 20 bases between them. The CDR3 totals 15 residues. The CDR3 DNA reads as TGTGCCACCGTGGTTCCGGGGTCTAGGACCGGGGAGCTGTTTTTT. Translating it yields CATVVPGSRTGELFF.

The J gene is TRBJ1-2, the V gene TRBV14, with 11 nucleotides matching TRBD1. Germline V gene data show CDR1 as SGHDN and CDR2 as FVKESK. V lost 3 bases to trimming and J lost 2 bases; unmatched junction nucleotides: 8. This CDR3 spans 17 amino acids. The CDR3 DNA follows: TGTGCCAGCAGCCACCTATTGGACAGGGGGCGAAACTATGGCTACACCTTC. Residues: CASSHLLDRGRNYGYTF.

This CDR3 reads CASKPTSTAYEQYF. For the CDR3, the DNA is TGTGCCAGCAAACCGACTAGCACCGCCTACGAGCAGTACTTC. The chain couples TRBV2 to TRBJ2-7, with 7 bases identical to TRBD2. Trimming at V came to 7 bases and at J to 2 bases, leaving 8 bases not matched to a gene. The CDR3 contains 14 residues. Per the germline V gene, CDR1 is SNHLY and CDR2 is FYNNEI.

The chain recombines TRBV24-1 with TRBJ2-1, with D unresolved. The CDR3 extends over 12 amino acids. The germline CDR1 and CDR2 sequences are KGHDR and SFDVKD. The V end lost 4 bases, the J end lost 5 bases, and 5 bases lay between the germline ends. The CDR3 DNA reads TGTGCCACCAGTGACCCCAACAATGAGCAGTTCTTC. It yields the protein CATSDPNNEQFF.

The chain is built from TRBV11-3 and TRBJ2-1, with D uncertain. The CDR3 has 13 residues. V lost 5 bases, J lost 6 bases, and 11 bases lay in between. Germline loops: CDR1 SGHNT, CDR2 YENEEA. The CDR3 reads CASSARLRNEQFF. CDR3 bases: TGTGCCAGCAGCGCCCGACTCCGCAATGAGCAGTTCTTC.

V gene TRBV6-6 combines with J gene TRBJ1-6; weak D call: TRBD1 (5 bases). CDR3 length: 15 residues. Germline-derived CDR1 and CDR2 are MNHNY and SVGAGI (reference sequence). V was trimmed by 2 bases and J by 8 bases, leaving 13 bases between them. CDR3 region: CASSYGGGIDSPLHF. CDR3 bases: TGTGCCAGCAGTTACGGGGGAGGGATTGATTCACCCCTCCACTTT.